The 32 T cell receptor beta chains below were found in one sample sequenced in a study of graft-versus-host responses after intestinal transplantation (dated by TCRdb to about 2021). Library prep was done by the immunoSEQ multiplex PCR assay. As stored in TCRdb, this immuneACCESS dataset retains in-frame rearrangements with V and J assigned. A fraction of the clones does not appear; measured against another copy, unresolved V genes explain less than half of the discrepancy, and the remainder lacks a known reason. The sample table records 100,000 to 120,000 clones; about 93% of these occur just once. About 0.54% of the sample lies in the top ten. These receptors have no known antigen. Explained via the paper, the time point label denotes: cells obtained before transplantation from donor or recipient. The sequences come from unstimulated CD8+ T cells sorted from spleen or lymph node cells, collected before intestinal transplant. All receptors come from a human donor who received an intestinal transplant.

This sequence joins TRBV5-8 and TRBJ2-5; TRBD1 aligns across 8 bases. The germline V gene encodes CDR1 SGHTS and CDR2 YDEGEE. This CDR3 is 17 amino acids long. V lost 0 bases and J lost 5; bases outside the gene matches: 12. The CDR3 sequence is CASSLGAARGPRETQYF. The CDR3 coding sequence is TGTGCCAGCAGCTTGGGAGCGGCCAGGGGGCCCCGGGAGACCCAGTACTTC. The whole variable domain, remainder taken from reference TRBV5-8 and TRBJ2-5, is EAGVTQSPTHLIKTRGQQATLRCSPISGHTSVYWYQQALGLGLQFLLWYDEGEERNRGNFPPRFSGRQFPNYSSELNVNALELEDSALYLCASSLGAARGPRETQYFGPGTRLLVL.

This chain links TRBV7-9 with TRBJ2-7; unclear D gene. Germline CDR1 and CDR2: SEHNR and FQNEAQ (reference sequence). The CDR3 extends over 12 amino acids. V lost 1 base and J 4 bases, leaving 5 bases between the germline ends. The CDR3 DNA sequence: TGTGCCAGCAGCTTAGGAGATTACGAGCAGTACTTC. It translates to CASSLGDYEQYF.

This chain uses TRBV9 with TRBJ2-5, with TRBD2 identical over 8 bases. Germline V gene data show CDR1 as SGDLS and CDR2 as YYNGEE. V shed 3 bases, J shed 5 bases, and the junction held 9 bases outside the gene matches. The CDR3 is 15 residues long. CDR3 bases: TGTGCCAGCAGCGGCCTCAGCGGGAGCGGCGAGACCCAGTACTTC. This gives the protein CASSGLSGSGETQYF. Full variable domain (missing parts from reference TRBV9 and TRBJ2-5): DSGVTQTPKHLITATGQRVTLRCSPRSGDLSVYWYQQSLDQGLQFLIQYYNGEERAKGNILERFSAQQFPDLHSELNLSSLELGDSALYFCASSGLSGSGETQYFGPGTRLLVL.

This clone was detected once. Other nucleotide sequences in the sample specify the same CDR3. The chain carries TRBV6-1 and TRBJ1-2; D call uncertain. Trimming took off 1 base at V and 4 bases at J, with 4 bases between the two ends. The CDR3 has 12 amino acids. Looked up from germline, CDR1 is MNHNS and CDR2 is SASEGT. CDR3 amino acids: CASSEGGYGYTF. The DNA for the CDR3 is TGTGCCAGCAGTGAAGGTGGCTATGGCTACACCTTC.

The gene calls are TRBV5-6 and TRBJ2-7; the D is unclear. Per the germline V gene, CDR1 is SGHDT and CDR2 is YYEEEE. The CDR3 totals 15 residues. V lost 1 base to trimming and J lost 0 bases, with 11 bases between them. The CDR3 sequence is CASSLLSSDSYEQYF. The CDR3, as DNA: TGTGCCAGCAGCTTGTTGAGCTCCGACTCCTACGAGCAGTACTTC.

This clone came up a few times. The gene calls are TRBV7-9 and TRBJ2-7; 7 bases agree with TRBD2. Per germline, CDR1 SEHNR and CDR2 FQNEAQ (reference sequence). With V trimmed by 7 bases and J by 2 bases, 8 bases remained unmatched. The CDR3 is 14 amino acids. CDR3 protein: CASTPREVPYEQYF. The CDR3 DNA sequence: TGTGCCAGCACCCCCCGGGAGGTCCCCTACGAGCAGTACTTC.

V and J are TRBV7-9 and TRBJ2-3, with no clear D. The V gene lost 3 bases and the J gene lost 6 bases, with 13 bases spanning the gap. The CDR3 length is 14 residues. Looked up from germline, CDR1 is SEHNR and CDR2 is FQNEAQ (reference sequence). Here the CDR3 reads CASSFGPRPDTQYF. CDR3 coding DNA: TGTGCCAGCAGCTTTGGTCCCAGGCCCGATACGCAGTATTTT.

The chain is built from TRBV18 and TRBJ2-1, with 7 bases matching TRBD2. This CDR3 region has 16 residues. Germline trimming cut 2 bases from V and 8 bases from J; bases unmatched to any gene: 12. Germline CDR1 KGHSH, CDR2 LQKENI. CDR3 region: CASSPDSGPAGDEQFF. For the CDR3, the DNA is TGTGCCAGCTCACCAGATAGCGGGCCGGCCGGCGATGAGCAGTTCTTC.

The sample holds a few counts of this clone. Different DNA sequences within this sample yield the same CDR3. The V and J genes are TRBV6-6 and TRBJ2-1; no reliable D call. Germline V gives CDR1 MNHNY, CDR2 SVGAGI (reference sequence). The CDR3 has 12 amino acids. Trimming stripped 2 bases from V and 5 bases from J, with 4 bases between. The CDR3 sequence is CASSYSDNEQFF. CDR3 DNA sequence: TGTGCCAGCAGTTACAGTGACAATGAGCAGTTCTTC.

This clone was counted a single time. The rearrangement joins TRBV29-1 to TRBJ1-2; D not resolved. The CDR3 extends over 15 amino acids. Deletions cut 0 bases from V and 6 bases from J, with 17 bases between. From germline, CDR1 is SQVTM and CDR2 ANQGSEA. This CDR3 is CSVEDELGVLDGYTF. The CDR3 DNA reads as TGCAGCGTTGAAGATGAATTGGGAGTTCTCGATGGCTACACCTTC.

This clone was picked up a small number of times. The chain's CDR3 is CASSLGGRSYEQYF. In DNA, the CDR3 is TGTGCCAGCAGCTTGGGTGGCCGCTCCTACGAGCAGTACTTC. The genes are TRBV5-6 and TRBJ2-7; D gene uncertain. There are 14 residues in the CDR3. The germline V gene has CDR1 SGHDT and CDR2 YYEEEE. With 0 bases removed from V and 0 bases from J, the gap between germline ends came to 7 bases.

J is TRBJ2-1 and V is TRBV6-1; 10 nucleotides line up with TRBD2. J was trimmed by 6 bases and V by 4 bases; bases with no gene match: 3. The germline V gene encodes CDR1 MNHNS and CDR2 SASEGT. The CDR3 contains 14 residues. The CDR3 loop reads CASSASGSINEQFF. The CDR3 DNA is TGTGCCAGCAGTGCTAGCGGGAGTATCAATGAGCAGTTCTTC.

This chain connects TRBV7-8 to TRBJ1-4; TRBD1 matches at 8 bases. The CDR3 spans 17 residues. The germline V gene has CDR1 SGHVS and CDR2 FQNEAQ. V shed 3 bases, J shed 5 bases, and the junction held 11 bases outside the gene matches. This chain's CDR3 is CASSLDDRGWLNEKLFF. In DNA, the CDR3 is TGTGCCAGCAGCTTGGATGACAGGGGATGGTTAAATGAAAAACTGTTTTTT. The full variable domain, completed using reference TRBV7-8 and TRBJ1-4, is GAGVSQSPRYKVAKRGQDVALRCDPISGHVSLFWYQQALGQGPEFLTYFQNEAQLDKSGLPSDRFFAERPEGSVSTLKIQRTQQEDSAVYLCASSLDDRGWLNEKLFFGSGTQLSVL.

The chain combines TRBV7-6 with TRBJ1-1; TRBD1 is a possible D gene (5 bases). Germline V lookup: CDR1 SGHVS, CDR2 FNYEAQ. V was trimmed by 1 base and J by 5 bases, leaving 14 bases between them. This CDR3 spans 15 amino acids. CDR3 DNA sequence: TGTGCCAGCAGCTTAGTGCAGCCAGGGAGGACTGAAGCTTTCTTT. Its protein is CASSLVQPGRTEAFF.

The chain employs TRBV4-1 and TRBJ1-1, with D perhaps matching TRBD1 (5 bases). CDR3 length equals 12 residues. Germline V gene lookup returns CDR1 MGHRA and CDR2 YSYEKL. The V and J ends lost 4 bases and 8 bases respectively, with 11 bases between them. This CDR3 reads CASSPDGGEAFF. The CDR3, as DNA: TGCGCCAGCAGCCCTGACGGGGGAGAAGCTTTCTTT.

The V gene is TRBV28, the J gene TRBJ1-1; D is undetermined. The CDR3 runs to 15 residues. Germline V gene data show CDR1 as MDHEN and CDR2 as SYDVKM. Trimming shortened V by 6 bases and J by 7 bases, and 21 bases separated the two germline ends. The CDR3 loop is CASSRPQALGNEAFF. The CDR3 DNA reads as TGTGCCAGCAGCAGACCCCAGGCCCTGGGAAATGAAGCTTTCTTT.

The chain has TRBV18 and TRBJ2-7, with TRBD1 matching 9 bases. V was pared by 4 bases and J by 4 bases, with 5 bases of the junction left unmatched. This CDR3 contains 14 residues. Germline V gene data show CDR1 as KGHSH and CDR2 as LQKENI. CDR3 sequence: CASSRDRDGYEQYF. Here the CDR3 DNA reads TGTGCCAGCTCACGGGACAGGGATGGTTACGAGCAGTACTTC.

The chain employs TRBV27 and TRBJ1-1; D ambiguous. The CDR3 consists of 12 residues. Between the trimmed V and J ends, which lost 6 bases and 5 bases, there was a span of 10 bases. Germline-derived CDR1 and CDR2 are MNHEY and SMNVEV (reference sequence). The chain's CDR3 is CASREGTTEAFF. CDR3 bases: TGTGCCAGCAGGGAGGGCACGACTGAAGCTTTCTTT.

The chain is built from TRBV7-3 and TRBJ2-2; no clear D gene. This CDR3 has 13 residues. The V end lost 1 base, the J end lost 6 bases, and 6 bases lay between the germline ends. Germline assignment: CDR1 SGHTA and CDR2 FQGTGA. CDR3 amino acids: CASSLKFPGELFF. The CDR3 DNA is TGTGCCAGCAGCTTAAAGTTCCCCGGGGAGCTGTTTTTT.

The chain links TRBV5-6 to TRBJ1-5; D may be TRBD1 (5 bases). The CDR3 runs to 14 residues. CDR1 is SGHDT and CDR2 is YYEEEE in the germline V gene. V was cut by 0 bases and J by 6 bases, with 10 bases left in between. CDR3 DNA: TGTGCCAGCAGCTTGGGCGGGGCCGGTCAGCCCCAGCATTTT. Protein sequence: CASSLGGAGQPQHF.

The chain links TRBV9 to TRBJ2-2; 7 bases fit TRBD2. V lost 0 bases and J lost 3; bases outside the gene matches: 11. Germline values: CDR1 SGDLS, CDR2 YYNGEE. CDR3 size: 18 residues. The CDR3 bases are TGTGCCAGCAGCGTAGCTGGGGGGGGGAGAGGGGACACCGGGGAGCTGTTTTTT. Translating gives CASSVAGGGRGDTGELFF.

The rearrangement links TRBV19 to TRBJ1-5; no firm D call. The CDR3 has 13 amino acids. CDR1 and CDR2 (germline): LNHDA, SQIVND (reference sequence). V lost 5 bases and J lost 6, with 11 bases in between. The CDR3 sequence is CASSPVIGQPQHF. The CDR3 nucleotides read TGTGCCAGTAGTCCCGTCATAGGTCAGCCCCAGCATTTT.

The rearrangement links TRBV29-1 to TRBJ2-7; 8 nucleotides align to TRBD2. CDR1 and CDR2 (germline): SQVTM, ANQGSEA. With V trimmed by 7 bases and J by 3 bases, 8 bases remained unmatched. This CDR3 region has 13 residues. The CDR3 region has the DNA TGCAGCGCCTTAGCGGGGCAATACTACGAGCAGTACTTC. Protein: CSALAGQYYEQYF.

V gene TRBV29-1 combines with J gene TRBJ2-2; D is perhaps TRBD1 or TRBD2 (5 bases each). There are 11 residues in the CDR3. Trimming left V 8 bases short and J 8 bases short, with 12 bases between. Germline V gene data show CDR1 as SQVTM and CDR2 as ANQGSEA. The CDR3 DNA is TGCAGCCGGCTGGGACGGGGGGAGCTGTTTTTT. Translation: CSRLGRGELFF.

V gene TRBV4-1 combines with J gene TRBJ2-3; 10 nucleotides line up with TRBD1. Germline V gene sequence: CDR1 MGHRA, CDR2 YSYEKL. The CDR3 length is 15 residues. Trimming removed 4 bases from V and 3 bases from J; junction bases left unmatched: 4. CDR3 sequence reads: CASSLWTGGTDTQYF. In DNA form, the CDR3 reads TGCGCCAGCAGCCTATGGACAGGGGGGACAGATACGCAGTATTTT.

The CDR3 spells CASSFNKLAGGPYEQYF. CDR3 bases: TGTGCCAGCAGTTTCAATAAACTAGCGGGAGGACCCTACGAGCAGTACTTC. The chain employs TRBV11-2 and TRBJ2-7, with 12 positions matching TRBD2. The CDR3 extends over 17 amino acids. Looked up from germline, CDR1 is SGHAT and CDR2 is FQNNGV. The trim removed 6 bases at V and 2 bases at J, leaving 11 bases unmatched.

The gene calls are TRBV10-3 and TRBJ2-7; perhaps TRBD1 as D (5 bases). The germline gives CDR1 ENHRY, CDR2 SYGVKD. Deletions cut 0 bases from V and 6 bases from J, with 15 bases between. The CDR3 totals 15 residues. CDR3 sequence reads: CAISESLGRVGEQYF. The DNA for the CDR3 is TGTGCCATCAGTGAGTCGCTTGGCAGGGTGGGCGAGCAGTACTTC.

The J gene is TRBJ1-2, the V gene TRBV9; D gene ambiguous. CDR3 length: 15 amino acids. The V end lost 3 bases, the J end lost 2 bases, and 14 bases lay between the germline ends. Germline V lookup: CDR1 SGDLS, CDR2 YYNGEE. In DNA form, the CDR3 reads TGTGCCAGCAGCGGTTCGAACTCCCCGAACTATGGCTACACCTTC. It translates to CASSGSNSPNYGYTF.

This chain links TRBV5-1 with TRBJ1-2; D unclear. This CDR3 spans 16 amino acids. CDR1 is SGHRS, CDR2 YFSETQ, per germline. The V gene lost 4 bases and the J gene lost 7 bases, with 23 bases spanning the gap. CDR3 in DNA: TGCGCCAGCAGCCGGACCCCAGCGGGTCGCCCCTCTGGCTACACCTTC. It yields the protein CASSRTPAGRPSGYTF.

This CDR3 reads CASAGADYNEQFF. CDR3 DNA: TGTGCCTCTGCCGGGGCGGATTACAATGAGCAGTTCTTC. The gene calls are TRBV5-4 and TRBJ2-1; TRBD1 or TRBD2 may be the D gene (5 bases each). The ends were cut back, 10 bases at V and 4 bases at J, with 15 bases in the middle. Germline V gene data show CDR1 as SGHNT and CDR2 as YYREEE (reference sequence). This CDR3 comprises 13 residues.

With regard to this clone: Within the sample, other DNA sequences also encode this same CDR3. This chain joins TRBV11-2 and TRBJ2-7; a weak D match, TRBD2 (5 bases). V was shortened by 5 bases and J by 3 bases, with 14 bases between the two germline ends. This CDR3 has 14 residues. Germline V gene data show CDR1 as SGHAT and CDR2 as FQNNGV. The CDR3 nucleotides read TGTGCCAGCAGCCCGCCTACTAGTGGCTACGAGCAGTACTTC. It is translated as CASSPPTSGYEQYF.

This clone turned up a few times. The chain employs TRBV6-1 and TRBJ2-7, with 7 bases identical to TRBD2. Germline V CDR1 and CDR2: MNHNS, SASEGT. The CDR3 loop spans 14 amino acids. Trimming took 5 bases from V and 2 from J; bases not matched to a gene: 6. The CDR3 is CASSSGEGAYEQYF. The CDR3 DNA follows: TGTGCCAGCAGTTCGGGGGAGGGAGCCTACGAGCAGTACTTC.